The 30 T cell receptor beta chains listed next were all sequenced from one sample in a study of blood T cells in healthy people across ages. A second about 6 to 12 cycle PCR used barcoded and J-beta primers. TCRdb passed the 5' RACE reads through MiXCR, listing each CDR3 protein once. The top ten hold about 22% of the sample, which has some 920,000 distinct CDR3 sequences, 51% seen once. Sequencing used blood. All receptors come from an older woman in good health.

In regard to this clonotype: Compared with germline, one end of the junction differs, possibly owing to a read error. The rearrangement uses TRBV12-3 or TRBV12-4 and TRBJ1-4; possible D gene TRBD1, 5 bases. The CDR3 length is 14 residues. The CDR3 loop reads CAGSLWDTNEKLFF. For the CDR3, the DNA is TGTGCCGGCAGTTTATGGGACACTAATGAAAAACTGTTTTTT.

The chain carries TRBV28 and TRBJ2-5, with 7 nucleotides matching TRBD2. V shed 7 bases, J shed 2 bases, and the junction held 13 bases outside the gene matches. The CDR3 is made up of 16 amino acids. The germline gives CDR1 MDHEN, CDR2 SYDVKM. CDR3 bases: TGTGCCAGCACCGCCGGATCGGGAGGATTACAAGAGACCCAGTACTTC. It codes for CASTAGSGGLQETQYF. Full variable domain (missing parts from reference TRBV28 and TRBJ2-5): DVKVTQSSRYLVKRTGEKVFLECVQDMDHENMFWYRQDPGLGLRLIYFSYDVKMKEKGDIPEGYSVSREKKERFSLILESASTNQTSMYLCASTAGSGGLQETQYFGPGTRLLVL.

V and J are TRBV4-1 and TRBJ1-1; D ambiguous. The germline V and J ends were trimmed by 4 bases and 1 base, with 19 bases remaining between them. The germline gives CDR1 MGHRA, CDR2 YSYEKL. The CDR3 contains 17 residues. The CDR3 DNA follows: TGCGCCAGCAGCCCCCATGACCGGGTTGACGGGAACACTGAAGCTTTCTTT. It yields the protein CASSPHDRVDGNTEAFF.

The rearrangement uses TRBV25-1 and TRBJ2-1; 8 bases map to TRBD2. In germline, CDR1 is MGHDK, CDR2 SYGVNS. With V trimmed by 2 bases and J by 9 bases, 6 bases remained unmatched. The CDR3 has 14 amino acids. The CDR3 DNA is TGTGCCAGCAGTGAAGAGGAGCGGGAGATTGAGCAGTTCTTC. Translation: CASSEEEREIEQFF.

This sequence joins TRBV20-1 and TRBJ2-4; 7 positions agree with TRBD1. V shed 5 bases, J shed 0 bases, and the junction held 10 bases outside the gene matches. CDR1 and CDR2 from the germline V gene are DFQATT and SNEGSKA (reference sequence). The CDR3 is made up of 16 amino acids. The CDR3 bases are TGCAGTGCTTGGGAAAGACAGGGACGAGCCAAAAACATTCAGTACTTC. Protein product: CSAWERQGRAKNIQYF.

This sequence joins TRBV20-1 and TRBJ2-1; 10 bases align to TRBD2. The V gene end was trimmed by 2 bases and the J gene end by 4 bases; junction bases not matched to a gene: 5. The CDR3 totals 15 residues. Germline lookup yields CDR1 DFQATT and CDR2 SNEGSKA (reference sequence). CDR3 protein: CSARKGTSAYNEQFF. CDR3 nucleotides: TGCAGTGCTAGAAAAGGGACTAGCGCTTACAATGAGCAGTTCTTC.

The chain recombines TRBV7-9 with TRBJ2-1; D possibly corresponds to TRBD2 (5 bases). The V and J ends lost 6 bases and 7 bases respectively, with 13 bases between them. The CDR3 spans 13 residues. CDR1 is SEHNR, CDR2 FQNEAQ, per germline (reference sequence). The CDR3 DNA reads as TGTGCCAGCAGATCCGATCTAGCTAATGAGCAGTTCTTC. As protein: CASRSDLANEQFF.

This chain joins TRBV28 and TRBJ2-5; perhaps TRBD1 as D (5 bases). Germline CDR1 and CDR2: MDHEN and SYDVKM. V was shortened by 4 bases and J by 4 bases, with 16 bases between the two germline ends. CDR3 length: 15 amino acids. The CDR3 is CASSSLTALVETQYF. The CDR3 coding sequence is TGTGCCAGCAGTTCACTGACAGCTTTAGTAGAGACCCAGTACTTC.

In DNA, the CDR3 is TGCAGTGCTGTGGCGCCTATCCAGTCCTACGAGCAGTACTTC. This sequence encodes CSAVAPIQSYEQYF. The chain links TRBV20-1 to TRBJ2-7; no firm D call. CDR1 DFQATT and CDR2 SNEGSKA come from the germline V gene (reference sequence). V lost 5 bases to trimming and J lost 1 base, with 15 bases between them. This CDR3 has 14 residues.

The chain employs TRBV28 and TRBJ1-2; D possibly corresponds to TRBD1 (6 bases). The CDR3 has 12 amino acids. From germline, CDR1 is MDHEN and CDR2 SYDVKM. Trimming took off 8 bases at V and 5 bases at J, with 12 bases between the two ends. In DNA form, the CDR3 reads TGTGCCAGCGGAACCACAGGGTATGGCTACACCTTC. As protein: CASGTTGYGYTF.

The chain joins TRBV9 to TRBJ2-7; no firm D call. The CDR3 sequence is 14 residues long. From germline, CDR1 is SGDLS and CDR2 YYNGEE. V lost 0 bases, J lost 0 bases, and 7 bases lay in between. The CDR3, as DNA: TGTGCCAGCAGCGTAGGTGGGTACTCCTACGAGCAGTACTTC. Protein sequence: CASSVGGYSYEQYF.

This chain links TRBV27 with TRBJ2-7; 14 nucleotides agree with TRBD2. Germline V gene sequence: CDR1 MNHEY, CDR2 SMNVEV (reference sequence). This CDR3 has 15 residues. Trimming took 4 bases from V and 2 from J; bases not matched to a gene: 1. The CDR3 spells CASSWGLAGAYEQYF. In DNA form, the CDR3 reads TGTGCCAGCAGTTGGGGACTAGCGGGAGCCTACGAGCAGTACTTC.

The V gene is TRBV20-1, the J gene TRBJ1-2; possible D gene TRBD1, 6 bases. The V gene's germline CDR1 is DFQATT and CDR2 SNEGSKA (reference sequence). This CDR3 is 12 amino acids long. With 5 bases removed from V and 8 bases from J, the gap between germline ends came to 15 bases. The CDR3 bases are TGCAGTGCTCCAATAAACAGGGTGGGCTACACCTTC. It encodes CSAPINRVGYTF.

This clonotype was observed at least ten times. The V and J genes are TRBV7-3 and TRBJ1-6; 10 nucleotides agree with TRBD1. The germline gives CDR1 SGHTA, CDR2 FQGTGA. The CDR3 has 16 amino acids. J was trimmed by 9 bases and V by 1 base; bases with no gene match: 6. The CDR3 region is CASSLRGGTGASPLHF. The CDR3 DNA reads as TGTGCCAGCAGCTTAAGGGGGGGGACAGGGGCTTCACCCCTCCACTTT.

The chain links TRBV29-1 to TRBJ2-7; 9 bases are a match to TRBD1. Per germline, CDR1 SQVTM and CDR2 ANQGSEA. J gave up 2 bases and V 6 bases, and 8 bases lay outside the gene matches. CDR3 length: 14 residues. CDR3 in DNA: TGCAGCGTCGCAGGGACAGGGTGGCCCTACGAGCAGTACTTC. This translates into CSVAGTGWPYEQYF.

This chain joins TRBV10-3 and TRBJ2-7; TRBD1 aligns across 8 bases. The V gene end was trimmed by 5 bases and the J gene end by 4 bases; junction bases not matched to a gene: 7. CDR3 length equals 14 residues. Germline CDR1 and CDR2: ENHRY and SYGVKD. CDR3: CAISPGQERYEQYF. In DNA, the CDR3 is TGTGCCATCAGTCCGGGACAGGAGAGATACGAGCAGTACTTC.

The chain links TRBV24-1 to TRBJ2-1; TRBD2 matches 11 bases. The germline gives CDR1 KGHDR, CDR2 SFDVKD. V lost 9 bases, J lost 10 bases, and 7 bases stayed unmatched. There are 13 residues in the CDR3. This chain's CDR3 is CATVGLAEQEQFF. DNA of the CDR3: TGTGCCACCGTGGGACTAGCGGAGCAGGAGCAGTTCTTC.

V and J are TRBV6-5 and TRBJ2-7; D unresolved. The V gene lost 5 bases and the J gene lost 5 bases, with 19 bases spanning the gap. Germline V lookup: CDR1 MNHEY, CDR2 SVGAGI. This CDR3 has 15 amino acids. Written as DNA, the CDR3 is TGTGCCAGCAGTGTACCCGGCGCTTTCTTGGACGAGCAGTACTTC. Amino acids: CASSVPGAFLDEQYF.

Regarding this clonotype: At one of its ends the junction is not consistent with the germline gene, which may arise from a read error. V is TRBV7-2 and J is TRBJ2-3; D remains unclear. This CDR3 has 13 amino acids. CDR1 is SGHTA and CDR2 is FQGNSA in the germline V gene. The CDR3 sequence: CAGSPYFPDTQYF. DNA for the CDR3: TGTGCCGGCAGCCCTTATTTTCCCGATACGCAGTATTTT. The full variable domain, rest sourced from reference TRBV7-2 and TRBJ2-3, is GAGVSQSPSNKVTEKGKDVELRCDPISGHTALYWYRQSLGQGLEFLIYFQGNSAPDKSGLPSDRFSAERTGGSVSTLTIQRTQQEDSAVYLCAGSPYFPDTQYFGPGTRLTVL.

CDR3: CASSLGWGSGNTIYF. CDR3 DNA: TGTGCCAGCAGCTTAGGGTGGGGCTCTGGAAACACCATATATTTT. The chain combines TRBV7-2 with TRBJ1-3; no clear D. The CDR3 spans 15 residues. V was trimmed by 1 base and J by 0 bases, leaving 7 bases between them. CDR1 and CDR2 (germline): SGHTA, FQGNSA.

The chain is built from TRBV10-3 and TRBJ2-5; TRBD2 aligns across 14 bases. There are 16 residues in the CDR3. V trimming: 6 bases; J trimming: 11 bases; junction bases outside the gene matches: 14. Germline assignment: CDR1 ENHRY and CDR2 SYGVKD. CDR3 bases: TGTGCCATCAGCCCCGGACTAGCGGGAGGTTACAATGAGCAGTACTTC. It encodes CAISPGLAGGYNEQYF.

The chain recombines TRBV18 with TRBJ2-1, with 8 bases matching TRBD1. Germline V gene data show CDR1 as KGHSH and CDR2 as LQKENI. V shed 2 bases, J shed 10 bases, and the junction held 7 bases outside the gene matches. The CDR3 is 14 residues long. The CDR3 sequence is CASSPESRDREQFF. CDR3 in DNA: TGTGCCAGCTCACCAGAGTCGCGGGACAGGGAGCAGTTCTTC.

The chain employs TRBV3-1 and TRBJ1-2, with 7 bases fitting TRBD1. The CDR3 loop spans 15 amino acids. Germline V gene lookup returns CDR1 LGHDT and CDR2 YNNKEL (reference sequence). V was clipped by 5 bases and J by 5 bases; unmatched bases: 11. The CDR3 loop is CASSKLQGSGYGYTF. The CDR3 bases are TGTGCCAGCAGCAAATTACAGGGGAGCGGTTATGGCTACACCTTC.

The rearrangement links TRBV7-6 to TRBJ2-3; no clear D gene. V lost 4 bases and J 2 bases, leaving 10 bases between the germline ends. Germline lookup yields CDR1 SGHVS and CDR2 FNYEAQ. The CDR3 consists of 14 residues. In DNA, the CDR3 is TGTGCCAGCAGCTCAACACAGCACACAGATACGCAGTATTTT. It codes for CASSSTQHTDTQYF.

In this sample, this clonotype turned up a few times. V and J are TRBV9 and TRBJ2-1; D unclear. The germline V and J ends were trimmed by 0 bases and 4 bases, with 5 bases remaining between them. CDR1 is SGDLS, CDR2 YYNGEE, per germline. CDR3 size: 13 residues. In DNA, the CDR3 is TGTGCCAGCAGCGTAGGAGTTTACAATGAGCAGTTCTTC. Its protein is CASSVGVYNEQFF.

This clonotype was observed many times. This rearrangement joins TRBV9 to TRBJ2-6; D may be TRBD1 or TRBD2 (5 bases each). Germline V gene lookup returns CDR1 SGDLS and CDR2 YYNGEE. Trimming took off 0 bases at V and 1 base at J, with 5 bases between the two ends. The CDR3 loop spans 15 amino acids. The CDR3 nucleotides read TGTGCCAGCAGCGTAGGGGGGTCTGGGGCCAACGTCCTGACTTTC. The encoded protein is CASSVGGSGANVLTF.

This chain uses TRBV7-3 with TRBJ2-5; 7 bases align to TRBD1. CDR3 length equals 13 residues. J was trimmed by 11 bases and V by 5 bases; bases with no gene match: 11. Per germline, CDR1 SGHTA and CDR2 FQGTGA. The chain's CDR3 is CASSPGTAGEQYF. DNA for the CDR3: TGTGCCAGCAGCCCCGGGACAGCCGGTGAGCAGTACTTC.

This clonotype came up a few times. Compared with germline, one end of the junction differs, possibly owing to a read error. The V call is TRBV30, the J call TRBJ2-7; D may be TRBD2 (5 bases). Germline V gives CDR1 GTSNPN, CDR2 SVGIG (reference sequence). This CDR3 is built from 12 residues. The CDR3 reads CAGSKELYEQYF. CDR3 DNA: TGTGCCGGGAGTAAGGAGTTATACGAGCAGTACTTC. Using reference TRBV30 and TRBJ2-7 for the parts outside the CDR3, the full variable domain is SQTIHQWPATLVQPVGSPLSLECTVEGTSNPNLYWYRQAAGRGLQLLFYSVGIGQISSEVPQNLSASRPQDRQFILSSKKLLLSDSGFYLCAGSKELYEQYFGPGTRLTVT.

The chain has TRBV12-5 and TRBJ2-1; 14 bases fit TRBD2. This CDR3 is built from 16 residues. Germline V gives CDR1 LGHNT, CDR2 FRNRAP. Unmatched junction bases numbered 9, after V lost 5 bases and J lost 9 bases. The CDR3 DNA sequence: TGTGCTAGTGGTACTGGGACTAGCGGGAGAGTGGGTGAGCAGTTCTTC. Encoded protein: CASGTGTSGRVGEQFF. The full variable domain, completed using reference TRBV12-5 and TRBJ2-1, is DARVTQTPRHKVTEMGQEVTMRCQPILGHNTVFWYRQTMMQGLELLAYFRNRAPLDDSGMPKDRFSAEMPDATLATLKIQPSEPRDSAVYFCASGTGTSGRVGEQFFGPGTRLTVL.

This chain links TRBV29-1 with TRBJ2-1, with D possibly called TRBD1 or TRBD2 (5 bases each). V lost 6 bases, J lost 13 bases, and 16 bases lay in between. CDR1 and CDR2 from the germline V gene are SQVTM and ANQGSEA. The CDR3 has 11 amino acids. The CDR3 sequence: CSVAGTAFQFF. The CDR3 DNA sequence: TGCAGCGTAGCCGGGACCGCCTTTCAGTTCTTC.